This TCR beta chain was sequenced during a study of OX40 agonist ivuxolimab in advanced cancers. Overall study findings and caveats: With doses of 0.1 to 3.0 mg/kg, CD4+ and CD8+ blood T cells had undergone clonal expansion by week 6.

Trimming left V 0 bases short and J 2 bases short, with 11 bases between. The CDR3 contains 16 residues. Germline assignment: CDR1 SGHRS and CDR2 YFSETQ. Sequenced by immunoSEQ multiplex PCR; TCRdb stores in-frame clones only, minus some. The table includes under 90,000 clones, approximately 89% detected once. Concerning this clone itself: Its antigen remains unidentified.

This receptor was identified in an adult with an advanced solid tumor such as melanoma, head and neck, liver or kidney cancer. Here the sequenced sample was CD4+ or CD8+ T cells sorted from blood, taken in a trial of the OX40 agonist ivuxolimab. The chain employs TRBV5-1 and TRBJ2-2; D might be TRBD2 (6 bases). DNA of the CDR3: TGCGCCAGCAGCTTGGCACGGGACTTTAACACCGGGGAGCTGTTTTTT. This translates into CASSLARDFNTGELFF. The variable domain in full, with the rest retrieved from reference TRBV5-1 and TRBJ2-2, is KAGVTQTPRYLIKTRGQQVTLSCSPISGHRSVSWYQQTPGQGLQFLFEYFSETQRNKGNFPGRFSGRQFSNSRSEMNVSTLELGDSALYLCASSLARDFNTGELFFGEGSRLTVL.